These 12 T cell receptor beta chains were sequenced from one sample in a study of blood T cell repertoires in COVID-19. Measured with immunoSEQ multiplex PCR; TCRdb has only the in-frame clones, and not every one. The sample carries 70,000 to 90,000 clones, approximately 86% recorded once. The material sequenced was peripheral blood. The source of these receptors is a man in his sixties with acute or convalescent COVID-19.

The chain carries TRBV7-9 and TRBJ1-2; no clear D. This CDR3 region has 11 residues. The V end lost 5 bases, the J end lost 5 bases, and 6 bases lay between the germline ends. CDR1 SEHNR and CDR2 FQNEAQ come from the germline V gene (reference sequence). The CDR3 nucleotides read TGTGCCAGCAGCCCTCTATATGGCTACACCTTC. It yields the protein CASSPLYGYTF.

The rearrangement links TRBV7-9 to TRBJ1-5, with D tentatively TRBD1 (6 bases). V was cut by 5 bases and J by 5 bases, with 10 bases left in between. Germline V gene sequence: CDR1 SEHNR, CDR2 FQNEAQ (reference sequence). The length of the CDR3 is 13 residues. The CDR3 nucleotides are TGTGCCAGCAGCGGATACAGGGATCAGCCCCAGCATTTT. Translated, it gives CASSGYRDQPQHF.

The genes are TRBV5-1 and TRBJ2-1; possible D gene TRBD1, 6 bases. CDR1 and CDR2 from the germline V gene are SGHRS and YFSETQ. V was shortened by 4 bases and J by 7 bases, with 12 bases between the two germline ends. CDR3 length equals 13 residues. CDR3 in amino acids: CASSGTGWNEQFF. The CDR3, as DNA: TGCGCCAGCAGCGGCACAGGGTGGAATGAGCAGTTCTTC.

This chain joins TRBV11-2 and TRBJ1-2; 7 bases fit TRBD1. CDR1 SGHAT and CDR2 FQNNGV come from the germline V gene. CDR3 length: 13 residues. The V segment lost 4 bases and the J segment 8 bases; nucleotides outside the gene matches: 7. Written as DNA, the CDR3 is TGTGCCAGCAGCTCTAGTCGACAGGGAGGCTACACCTTC. Protein product: CASSSSRQGGYTF.

V usage is TRBV11-2 and J usage is TRBJ2-3; tentatively, D is TRBD2 (5 bases). The CDR3 spans 16 residues. Germline values: CDR1 SGHAT, CDR2 FQNNGV. Trimming stripped 5 bases from V and 2 bases from J, with 17 bases between. This CDR3 reads CASSRRASRHTDTQYF. The CDR3 nucleotides read TGTGCCAGCAGCCGTAGGGCTAGCAGACACACAGATACGCAGTATTTT.

The J gene is TRBJ1-1, the V gene TRBV28; D remains unclear. There are 13 residues in the CDR3. Looked up from germline, CDR1 is MDHEN and CDR2 is SYDVKM. The V end lost 4 bases, the J end lost 0 bases, and 6 bases lay between the germline ends. CDR3 protein: CASSSPLNTEAFF. In nucleotides, the CDR3 is TGTGCCAGCAGTTCTCCGTTGAACACTGAAGCTTTCTTT.

The genes are TRBV3-1 (or the pseudogene TRBV3-2) and TRBJ1-1; possibly TRBD1 for D (5 bases). The germline V gene has CDR1 LGHDT and CDR2 YNNKEL (reference sequence). The CDR3 length is 14 residues. V was shortened by 6 bases and J by 0 bases, with 11 bases between the two germline ends. The CDR3, as DNA: TGTGCCAGCAGGGGGACTCTAATGAACACTGAAGCTTTCTTT. This encodes CASRGTLMNTEAFF.

This clone was observed a handful of times. V and J are TRBV6-1 and TRBJ2-3, with D maybe TRBD2 (6 bases). The ends were cut back, 2 bases at V and 6 bases at J, with 15 bases in the middle. Per the germline V gene, CDR1 is MNHNS and CDR2 is SASEGT. The CDR3 totals 15 residues. CDR3 sequence reads: CASSEQAGGVDTQYF. The CDR3 DNA is TGTGCCAGCAGTGAACAAGCGGGTGGGGTCGATACGCAGTATTTT.

This clone showed up just a few times. J is TRBJ2-5 and V is TRBV5-1; TRBD2 is a possible D gene (6 bases). The CDR3 runs to 15 residues. CDR1 and CDR2 from the germline V gene are SGHRS and YFSETQ. V lost 4 bases and J lost 5, with 18 bases in between. CDR3 sequence reads: CASSPGVAGWETQYF. In nucleotides, the CDR3 is TGCGCCAGCAGCCCGGGAGTTGCAGGGTGGGAGACCCAGTACTTC.

The rearrangement uses TRBV7-8 and TRBJ2-7; TRBD1 agrees at 8 bases. The germline gives CDR1 SGHVS, CDR2 FQNEAQ. J lost 3 bases, V lost 2 bases, and 9 bases had no gene match. The CDR3 has 16 residues. The CDR3 loop reads CASSLSSGQGNYEQYF. CDR3 DNA: TGTGCCAGCAGCTTATCGAGCGGACAGGGTAACTACGAGCAGTACTTC.

V and J are TRBV5-1 and TRBJ2-3; 10 nucleotides line up with TRBD2. With 3 bases clipped from V and 7 bases from J, the junction kept 2 bases outside the gene matches. There are 13 residues in the CDR3. Germline CDR1 reads SGHRS; CDR2 reads YFSETQ. CDR3 sequence (DNA): TGCGCCAGCAGCTCAGCGGGGGGGCATACGCAGTATTTT. As protein: CASSSAGGHTQYF.

V is TRBV6-1 and J is TRBJ1-1; D remains ambiguous. V dropped 3 bases and J dropped 2 bases, with 7 bases sitting between them. The germline V gene has CDR1 MNHNS and CDR2 SASEGT. The CDR3 length is 13 residues. The CDR3 DNA reads TGTGCCAGCAGTGATCTAGGAAACACTGAAGCTTTCTTT. This gives the protein CASSDLGNTEAFF.